The 5 T cell receptor beta chains presented below share a single source sample, sequenced in a study of cytomegalovirus exposure and HLA in healthy donors. With 60 Vbeta and 13 Jbeta primers, the PCR was carried out. Here immunoSEQ multiplex PCR was the method, and the copy in TCRdb shows in-frame clones only, minus some. The table includes some 180,000 clones, more than 75% detected once. The sequencing sample was made of PBMCs. The source is a woman aged 30 to 39 in good health and CMV-seropositive.

J is TRBJ2-1 and V is TRBV28, with D tentatively TRBD1 (5 bases). Germline V gene lookup returns CDR1 MDHEN and CDR2 SYDVKM. V was pared by 8 bases and J by 9 bases, with 8 bases between. CDR3 size: 10 residues. The CDR3 sequence is CASWGGEQFF. Here the CDR3 DNA reads TGTGCCAGCTGGGGCGGTGAGCAGTTCTTC. The whole variable domain, filled in from reference TRBV28 and TRBJ2-1, reads DVKVTQSSRYLVKRTGEKVFLECVQDMDHENMFWYRQDPGLGLRLIYFSYDVKMKEKGDIPEGYSVSREKKERFSLILESASTNQTSMYLCASWGGEQFFGPGTRLTVL.

This clone has only a few counts. The chain carries TRBV5-1 and TRBJ2-1; TRBD1 matches 12 bases. J gave up 8 bases and V 7 bases, and 7 bases lay outside the gene matches. Looked up from germline, CDR1 is SGHRS and CDR2 is YFSETQ. This CDR3 has 14 residues. The CDR3 loop is CASSGTGGRDEQFF. The CDR3 bases are TGCGCCAGCTCCGGGACAGGGGGCCGCGATGAGCAGTTCTTC.

The V and J genes are TRBV6-5 and TRBJ2-4; 8 bases are shared with TRBD2. Per the germline V gene, CDR1 is MNHEY and CDR2 is SVGAGI. The trim removed 2 bases at V and 1 base at J, leaving 4 bases unmatched. The CDR3 is made up of 16 amino acids. The CDR3 here is CASSYGGGRAKNIQYF. The CDR3 DNA is TGTGCCAGCAGTTACGGGGGCGGGAGGGCCAAAAACATTCAGTACTTC.

This clone was seen only once. This sequence joins TRBV29-1 and TRBJ1-1; the D gene is possibly TRBD1 (5 bases). With 2 bases removed from V and 6 bases from J, the gap between germline ends came to 13 bases. The germline CDR1 and CDR2 sequences are SQVTM and ANQGSEA. The CDR3 totals 13 residues. The chain's CDR3 is CSVESGGFAEAFF. The CDR3 nucleotides read TGCAGCGTTGAATCGGGGGGTTTCGCTGAAGCTTTCTTT.

This chain joins TRBV14 and TRBJ1-6; D is unclear. Per the germline V gene, CDR1 is SGHDN and CDR2 is FVKESK. V was trimmed by 4 bases and J by 8 bases, leaving 9 bases between them. CDR3 size: 13 residues. The CDR3 is CASSLLSDSPLHF. The CDR3, as DNA: TGTGCCAGCAGCCTCCTTTCGGATTCACCCCTCCACTTT.